The 10 T cell receptor beta chains listed next were all sequenced from one sample in a study of vaccination and CD4 T cells after COVID-19. Cultured CD4+ T cells had their DNA profiled by the Oncomine TCR Beta short-read assay. TCRdb re-called the PCR reads with MiXCR, one entry per CDR3 protein. The data hold about 17,000 distinct CDR3 sequences, with roughly 31% observed a single time. Antigens of these TCRs are unknown. The treatment was: roughly 11-day PBMC culture with coronavirus spike peptide pools or control peptides (ViraFEST assay). The sequencing sample was made of cultured CD4+ T cells from blood. These receptors originate from a human donor with COVID-19.

CDR3 loop: CASSLISGGVDTQYF. The CDR3 nucleotides are TGTGCCAGCAGCCTGATTAGCGGGGGGGTGGATACGCAGTATTTT. The chain employs TRBV5-4 and TRBJ2-3; 11 bases are a match to TRBD2. The CDR3 contains 15 residues. Germline V gene sequence: CDR1 SGHNT, CDR2 YYREEE (reference sequence). V shed 4 bases and J 6 bases; nucleotides not matched to a gene: 7.

This chain uses TRBV5-1 with TRBJ1-1; perhaps TRBD1 as D (6 bases). Trimming cost V 4 bases and J 5 bases, with 18 bases left between them. Germline V gene data show CDR1 as SGHRS and CDR2 as YFSETQ. This CDR3 spans 15 amino acids. CDR3 loop: CASSLAGGRGTEAFF. The CDR3 DNA sequence: TGCGCCAGCAGCCTAGCCGGGGGGCGAGGGACTGAAGCTTTCTTT.

In this sample, this clonotype turned up a few times. This sequence joins TRBV30 and TRBJ1-2; D remains unclear. CDR1 GTSNPN and CDR2 SVGIG come from the germline V gene (reference sequence). Trimming left V 0 bases short and J 7 bases short, with 9 bases between. CDR3 length: 12 residues. In DNA form, the CDR3 reads TGTGCCTGGAGTGTTTTTCAGACTGGCTACACCTTC. Translating it yields CAWSVFQTGYTF.

This clonotype qualifies as medium-sized. The genes are TRBV9 and TRBJ2-7, with unresolved D. The germline V and J ends were trimmed by 0 bases and 3 bases, with 10 bases remaining between them. This CDR3 region has 14 residues. Germline CDR1 and CDR2: SGDLS and YYNGEE. This CDR3 reads CASSVAYGNYEQYF. DNA for the CDR3: TGTGCCAGCAGCGTAGCTTACGGAAACTACGAGCAGTACTTC. Full variable domain (outside the CDR3, taken from reference TRBV9 and TRBJ2-7): DSGVTQTPKHLITATGQRVTLRCSPRSGDLSVYWYQQSLDQGLQFLIQYYNGEERAKGNILERFSAQQFPDLHSELNLSSLELGDSALYFCASSVAYGNYEQYFGPGTRLTVT.

The rearrangement links TRBV20-1 to TRBJ1-2; 8 nucleotides line up with TRBD1. V gave up 0 bases and J gave up 4 bases; unmatched junction bases: 7. The CDR3 has 15 amino acids. Germline V gives CDR1 DFQATT, CDR2 SNEGSKA (reference sequence). CDR3 sequence reads: CSAREGRDRSYGYTF. CDR3 DNA sequence: TGCAGTGCTAGAGAGGGGAGGGACAGGAGCTATGGCTACACCTTC.

The chain couples TRBV5-6 to TRBJ1-5; the match to TRBD1 covers 7 bases. The CDR3 has 14 residues. Germline V gene data show CDR1 as SGHDT and CDR2 as YYEEEE. V trimming: 0 bases; J trimming: 7 bases; junction bases outside the gene matches: 4. CDR3 DNA: TGTGCCAGCAGCTTGGGACAGGGAGAACAGCCCCAGCATTTT. It translates to CASSLGQGEQPQHF.

The chain uses TRBV4-1 and TRBJ2-2; the D is unclear. The V gene's germline CDR1 is MGHRA and CDR2 YSYEKL. V lost 4 bases to trimming and J lost 5 bases, with 20 bases between them. The CDR3 is 17 residues long. The DNA for the CDR3 is TGCGCCAGCAGCCGCATGGAAAGGACCCGGCAAACCGGGGAGCTGTTTTTT. Encoded protein: CASSRMERTRQTGELFF.

The CDR3 coding sequence is TGTGCCAGCCTGGGGACAGGGGGAAACTACGAGCAGTACTTC. It translates to CASLGTGGNYEQYF. The chain carries TRBV7-2 and TRBJ2-7; 11 positions agree with TRBD1. CDR1 is SGHTA, CDR2 FQGNSA, per germline. CDR3 length equals 14 residues. Germline trimming cut 8 bases from V and 3 bases from J; bases unmatched to any gene: 6.

In its sample, this clonotype was seen a few times. The rearrangement links TRBV7-8 to TRBJ1-1, with 9 bases matching TRBD1. Looked up from germline, CDR1 is SGHVS and CDR2 is FQNEAQ. V shed 1 base, J shed 6 bases, and the junction held 3 bases outside the gene matches. CDR3 length: 14 residues. CDR3: CASSLDRGRAEAFF. In DNA, the CDR3 is TGTGCCAGCAGCTTAGACAGGGGGCGAGCTGAAGCTTTCTTT.

This clonotype was recorded only once. The V call is TRBV28, the J call TRBJ2-3, with 14 nucleotides matching TRBD2. Germline V gene lookup returns CDR1 MDHEN and CDR2 SYDVKM. This CDR3 has 17 residues. Trimming removed 1 base from V and 4 bases from J; junction bases left unmatched: 4. The CDR3 is CASSLFGTSGGSDTQYF. Here the CDR3 DNA reads TGTGCCAGCAGTTTATTTGGGACTAGCGGGGGATCAGATACGCAGTATTTT.